The present TCR beta chain was sequenced within a study of T cell responses to AZD1222 COVID-19 vaccine. Study findings and constraints: Spike-specific TCR breadth and depth rose after two AZD1222 doses.

In the case of this clone: Its target is unknown.

This table comes from immunoSEQ multiplex PCR, and its TCRdb copy is limited to in-frame clones, with some not included. The sample shows 120,000 to 150,000 clones, more than 75% of them seen only once. V was shortened by 5 bases and J by 6 bases, with 8 bases between the two germline ends. Per the germline V gene, CDR1 is SGHVS and CDR2 is FQNEAQ. The CDR3 covers 12 residues. Sequencing used peripheral blood, obtained on day 0 of AZD1222 vaccination. V usage is TRBV7-8 and J usage is TRBJ1-5; weak D call: TRBD1 (6 bases). The source is an adult in good health. DNA of the CDR3: TGTGCCAGCAGCCCGACAGGTCAGCCCCAGCATTTT. Translation gives CASSPTGQPQHF.